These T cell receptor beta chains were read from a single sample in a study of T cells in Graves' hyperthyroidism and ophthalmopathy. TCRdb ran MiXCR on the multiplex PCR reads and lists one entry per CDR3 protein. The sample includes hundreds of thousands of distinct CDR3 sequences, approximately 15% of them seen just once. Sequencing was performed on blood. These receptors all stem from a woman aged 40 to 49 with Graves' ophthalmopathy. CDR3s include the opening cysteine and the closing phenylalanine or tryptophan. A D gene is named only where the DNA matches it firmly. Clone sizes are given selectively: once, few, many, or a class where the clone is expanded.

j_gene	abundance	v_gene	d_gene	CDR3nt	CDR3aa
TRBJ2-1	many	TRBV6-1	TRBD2	TGTGCCAGCAGTGTATCCGCCGCTAGCGGGAGGCTGGGTAGTGAGCAGTTCTTC	CASSVSAASGRLGSEQFF
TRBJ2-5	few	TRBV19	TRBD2	TGTGCCAGTAGTGTCGGGGGGGCCCGCGAGACCCAGTACTTC	CASSVGGARETQYF
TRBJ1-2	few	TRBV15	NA	TGTGCCACCAGCAGAGGTGTAGGCTATGGCTACACCTTC	CATSRGVGYGYTF
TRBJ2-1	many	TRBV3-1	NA	TGTGCCAGCAGCCCAAGGGTCCAAGTGGCACTTCTATACAATGAGCAGTTCTTC	CASSPRVQVALLYNEQFF
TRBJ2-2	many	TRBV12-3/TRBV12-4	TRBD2	TGTGCCAGCACTCCTCAGGGGACTAGCGGGACCGGGGAGCTGTTTTTT	CASTPQGTSGTGELFF
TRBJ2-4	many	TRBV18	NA	TGTGCCAGCTCACCGGGCGCTCTAAACATTCAGTACTTC	CASSPGALNIQYF
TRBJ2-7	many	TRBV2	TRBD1	TGTGCCAGCATGAGGGACAGGGGGTCCTACGAGCAGTACTTC	CASMRDRGSYEQYF
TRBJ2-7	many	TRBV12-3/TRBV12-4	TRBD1	TGTGCCAGCAGTTTAAGGGACAGGGGGCGGAACGAGCAGTACTTC	CASSLRDRGRNEQYF
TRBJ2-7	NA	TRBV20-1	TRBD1	TGCAGTGCTAGAGTGACCGGGACAGGGAGCGCCGAGCAGTACTTC	CSARVTGTGSAEQYF
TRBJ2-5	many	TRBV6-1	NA	TGTGCCAGCAGTGATGCTAGCGTGGTGGAGACCCAGTACTTC	CASSDASVVETQYF
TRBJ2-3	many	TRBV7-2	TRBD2	TGTGCCAGCAGCTTAGGTAGCGGGGGGGGCACAGATACGCAGTATTTT	CASSLGSGGGTDTQYF
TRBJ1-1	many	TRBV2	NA	TGTGCCAGCAGTGTTAAGGGGACAGCTTTCTTT	CASSVKGTAFF
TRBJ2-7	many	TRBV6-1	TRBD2	TGTGCCAGCAGTCCTCTGACTAGCGGGACTCACGAGCAGTACTTC	CASSPLTSGTHEQYF
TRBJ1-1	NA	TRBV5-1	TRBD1	TGCGCCAGCAGCTTGACAGGGGGCCTCACTGAAGCTTTCTTT	CASSLTGGLTEAFF
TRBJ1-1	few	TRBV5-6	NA	TGTGCCAGCAGCTTCCCTACAGGGACGACCATGAACACTGAAGCTTTCTTT	CASSFPTGTTMNTEAFF
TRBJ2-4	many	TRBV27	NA	TGTGCCAGCAGTCCACCAGAGAAAAACATTCAGTACTTC	CASSPPEKNIQYF
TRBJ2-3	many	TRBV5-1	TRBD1	TGCGCCAGCAGCTTGGTGGGACAGGGAACAGATACGCAGTATTTT	CASSLVGQGTDTQYF
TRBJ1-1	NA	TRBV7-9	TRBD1	TGTGCCAGCAGCAGGTTCCGGGACAGGGACTCTGAAGCTTTCTTT	CASSRFRDRDSEAFF
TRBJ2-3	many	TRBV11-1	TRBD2	TGTGCCAGCAGCTTATCCGGGACTAGCGATACGCCAGATACGCAGTATTTT	CASSLSGTSDTPDTQYF
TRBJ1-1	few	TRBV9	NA	TGTGCCAGCAGCACAACAGACGCGAACACTGAAGCTTTCTTT	CASSTTDANTEAFF
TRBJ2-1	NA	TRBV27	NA	TGTGCCAGCAGTTACAGATCAGGGAGTGAGCAGTTCTTC	CASSYRSGSEQFF
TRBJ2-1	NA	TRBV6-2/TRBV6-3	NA	TGTGCCAGCAGTTACTCGGAGAGTACTATTGAGCGGTTCTTC	CASSYSESTIERFF
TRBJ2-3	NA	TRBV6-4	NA	TGTGCCAGCAGTGACTCGGTAGCGGTCACAGATACGCAGTATTTT	CASSDSVAVTDTQYF
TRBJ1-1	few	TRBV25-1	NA	TGTGCCAGAGAGTTTGGGAACACTGAAGCTTTCTTT	CAREFGNTEAFF
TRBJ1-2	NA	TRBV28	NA	TGTGCCAGCAGTTTAGGGACCCCATTGGCCTCGACTCATGGCTACACCTTC	CASSLGTPLASTHGYTF
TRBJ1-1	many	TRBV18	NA	TGTGCCAGCCCCGGTTTTTTCTTT	CASPGFFF
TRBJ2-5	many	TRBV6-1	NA	TGTGCCAGCGGGACCCGCCTTAGAAGTCAAGAGACCCAGTACTTC	CASGTRLRSQETQYF
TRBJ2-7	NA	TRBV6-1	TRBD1	TGTGCCAGCAGGGTGGCAGGGGGTTTCTACGAGCAGTACTTC	CASRVAGGFYEQYF
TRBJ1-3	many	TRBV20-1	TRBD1	TGCAGTGCTAGCCTGACAGGGATTGGAAACACCATATATTTT	CSASLTGIGNTIYF
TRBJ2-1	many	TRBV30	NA	TGTGCCTGGAGTCGGGGCCCCAATGAGCAGTTCTTC	CAWSRGPNEQFF
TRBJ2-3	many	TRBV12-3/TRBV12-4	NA	TGTGCCAGCAGCACTAACTCCTTGATCCGTGATACGCAGTATTTT	CASSTNSLIRDTQYF
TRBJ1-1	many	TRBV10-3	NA	TGTGCCATCAGCCAGGGAAGCATGAACACTGAAGCTTTCTTT	CAISQGSMNTEAFF
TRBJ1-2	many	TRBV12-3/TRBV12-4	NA	TGTGCCAGCAGTTGGACGAGGTATGGCTACACCTTC	CASSWTRYGYTF
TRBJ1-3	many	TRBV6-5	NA	TGTGCCAGCAGTTATAGACAGGCATCCACTGGAAACACCATATATTTT	CASSYRQASTGNTIYF
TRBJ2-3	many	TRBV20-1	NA	TGCAGTGCTCAGACTCAAATTGGGGCAGATACGCAGTATTTT	CSAQTQIGADTQYF
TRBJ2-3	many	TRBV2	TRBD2	TGTGCCAGCAGTGTAGAGGGACTAGCTGGCGATACGCAGTATTTT	CASSVEGLAGDTQYF
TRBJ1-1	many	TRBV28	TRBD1	TGTGCCAGCAGTCCCGGGACAGGGGGCTATACTGAAGCTTTCTTT	CASSPGTGGYTEAFF
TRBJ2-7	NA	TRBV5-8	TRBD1	TGTGCCAGCAGCTTGGAACTGTGGCAGGGGGCAGGGTACGAGCAGTACTTC	CASSLELWQGAGYEQYF
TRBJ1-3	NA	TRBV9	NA	TGTGCCAGCAGCGTAAGCTCCCCCTTGGTGGGGGGCACCATATATTTT	CASSVSSPLVGGTIYF
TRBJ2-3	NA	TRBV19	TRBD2	TGTGCCAGTAGCCTAAAATCGGGCAGGGAGGGAGTAACAGATACGCAGTATTTT	CASSLKSGREGVTDTQYF
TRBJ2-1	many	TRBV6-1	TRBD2	TGTGCCAGCACAGGCGGGAGTGGGCAGTTCTTC	CASTGGSGQFF
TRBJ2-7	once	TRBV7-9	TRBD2	TGTGCCAGCAGCTTAAGACTAGCGGAGACTTACGAGCAGTACTTC	CASSLRLAETYEQYF
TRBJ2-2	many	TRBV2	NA	TGTGCCAGCAGTGAAGCGGGACTCCACACCGGGGAGCTGTTTTTT	CASSEAGLHTGELFF
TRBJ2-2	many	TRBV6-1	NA	TGTGCCAGCGGCACCCGGGGAAGAGACACCGGGGAGCTGTTTTTT	CASGTRGRDTGELFF
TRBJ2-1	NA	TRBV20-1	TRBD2	TGCAGTGCTAGAACGGAGAGTGGGGGGCGGGAGGGGTACAATGAGCAGTTCTTC	CSARTESGGREGYNEQFF